A selection of T cell receptor beta chains follows, all from one sample in a study of T cells in localized non-small cell lung cancer. Sequencing was performed with immunoSEQ multiplex PCR; in TCRdb, only in-frame clones are kept and a portion is missing. The sample has over 3,000 clones, 24% seen once. The sample here was lung tumor tissue, taken before any cancer treatment. The receptors originated from a man aged 35 to 69 with stage II squamous cell lung carcinoma. CDR3s include the opening cysteine and the closing phenylalanine or tryptophan. A D gene is named only where the DNA matches it firmly. The listing skips clone size in some rows; elsewhere it reads once, few, many or a size class.

V	size	D	J	CDR3	DNA
TRBV19	-	-	TRBJ2-3	CASSRALGTDTQYF	TGTGCCAGTAGTAGGGCCTTGGGCACAGATACGCAGTATTTT
TRBV12-5	medium-sized	-	TRBJ1-2	CASNLGIPEGYTF	TGTGCCAGCAACCTCGGGATACCTGAGGGCTACACCTTC
TRBV11-3	medium-sized	TRBD1	TRBJ2-7	CASSLREGADEQYF	TGTGCCAGCAGCTTAAGAGAGGGGGCAGACGAGCAGTACTTC
TRBV12-5	-	-	TRBJ1-1	CASSRLMNTEAFF	TGTGCCAGCTCCAGGCTCATGAACACTGAAGCTTTCTTT
TRBV5-1	few	TRBD2	TRBJ2-1	CASSLVLAGDNEQFF	TGCGCCAGCAGCTTGGTTCTAGCGGGAGACAATGAGCAGTTCTTC
TRBV5-1	few	-	TRBJ2-3	CASSLSGGRTDTQYF	TGCGCCAGCAGCTTGAGTGGGGGGCGCACAGATACGCAGTATTTT
TRBV6-8	-	-	TRBJ1-1	CASSYSGVNMNTEAFF	TGTGCCAGCAGTTACTCAGGCGTAAACATGAACACTGAAGCTTTCTTT
TRBV19	-	TRBD2	TRBJ2-3	CASSILRTSGADTQYF	TGTGCCAGTAGTATTCTCAGGACTAGCGGGGCAGATACGCAGTATTTT
TRBV11-3	few	TRBD1	TRBJ2-3	CASSRTGANTDTQYF	TGTGCCAGCAGCAGAACAGGGGCCAACACAGATACGCAGTATTTT
TRBV18	few	-	TRBJ2-3	CASSLAPTDTQYF	TGTGCCAGCTCACTAGCTCCGACAGATACGCAGTATTTT
TRBV11-3	medium-sized	TRBD1	TRBJ2-2	CASSSGGGIGELFF	TGTGCCAGCAGCTCAGGGGGCGGGATCGGGGAGCTGTTTTTT
TRBV6-8	few	TRBD2	TRBJ2-3	CASSSTSGGTDTQYF	TGTGCCAGCAGTTCGACTAGCGGGGGCACAGATACGCAGTATTTT
TRBV18	-	-	TRBJ2-5	CASSRYEGSQETQYF	TGTGCCAGCTCACGGTATGAGGGGAGCCAAGAGACCCAGTACTTC
TRBV6-8	-	TRBD1	TRBJ2-6	CAIKAGTGYTGANVLTF	TGTGCCATCAAAGCCGGGACAGGGTATACTGGGGCCAACGTCCTGACTTTC
TRBV19	-	-	TRBJ1-1	CASSSTGRVVNTEAFF	TGTGCCAGTAGTTCAACAGGGCGAGTGGTGAACACTGAAGCTTTCTTT
TRBV19	few	-	TRBJ1-4	CASSLGADEKLFF	TGTGCCAGTAGTCTCGGGGCCGATGAAAAACTGTTTTTT
TRBV29-1	-	TRBD2	TRBJ2-2	CSVAWGLAGGPSGELFF	TGCAGCGTTGCCTGGGGACTAGCGGGAGGGCCTTCCGGGGAGCTGTTTTTT